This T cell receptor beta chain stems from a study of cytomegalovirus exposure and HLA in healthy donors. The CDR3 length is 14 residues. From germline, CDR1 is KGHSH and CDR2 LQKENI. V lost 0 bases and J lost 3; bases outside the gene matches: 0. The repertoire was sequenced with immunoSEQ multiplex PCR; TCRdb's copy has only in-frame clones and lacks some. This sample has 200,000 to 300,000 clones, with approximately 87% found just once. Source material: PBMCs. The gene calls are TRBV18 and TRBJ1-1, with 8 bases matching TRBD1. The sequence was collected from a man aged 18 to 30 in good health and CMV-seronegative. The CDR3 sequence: CASSPPGQDTEAFF. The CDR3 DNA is TGTGCCAGCTCACCACCGGGACAGGACACTGAAGCTTTCTTT.